This T cell receptor (beta chain) was profiled in a study of PD-1 blockade in classical Hodgkin lymphoma. Findings of the study overall: Before treatment, TCR diversity in newly diagnosed patients was reportedly lower than in healthy donors. The causes of the repertoire differences, possibly disease activity or prior therapy, remain undefined.

CDR3 size: 14 residues. Between the trimmed V and J ends, which lost 4 bases and 6 bases, there was a span of 13 bases. Germline V gene lookup returns CDR1 KGHSH and CDR2 LQKENI. This clone was detected a few times. Its target is not known. Brentuximab vedotin exposure varied, and every patient relapsed after autologous stem cell transplantation. Profiling relied on immunoSEQ multiplex PCR, and the TCRdb table lists in-frame clones only, not all of them. The sample consists of 25,000 to 30,000 clones, over 80% of them appearing once. The specimen comprised peripheral blood mononuclear cells (PBMCs), sampled before the second cycle of nivolumab. The TCR was taken from a human donor with classical Hodgkin lymphoma. V gene TRBV18 combines with J gene TRBJ1-5; maybe TRBD1 (5 bases). In DNA, the CDR3 is TGTGCCAGCTCACTTCAGGGTTGGACTCAGCCCCAGCATTTT. Protein product: CASSLQGWTQPQHF. Full variable domain (outside the CDR3, taken from reference TRBV18 and TRBJ1-5): NAGVMQNPRHLVRRRGQEARLRCSPMKGHSHVYWYRQLPEEGLKFMVYLQKENIIDESGMPKERFSAEFPKEGPSILRIQQVVRGDSAAYFCASSLQGWTQPQHFGDGTRLSIL.